This T cell receptor beta chain was identified during a study of beta chain features in type 1 diabetes. Study findings and constraints: All four CD4+ subsets from Type 1 diabetes patients carried moderately but significantly shorter TCRB CDR3s.

Comment on this clone: Its specificity is not known.

Investigators reverse transcribed all isolated RNA, so they sequenced expressed TCRB transcripts. This table comes from immunoSEQ multiplex PCR, and its TCRdb copy is limited to in-frame clones, with some not included. The table shows about 260,000 clones, with about 23% occurring only once. The V gene end was trimmed by 3 bases and the J gene end by 3 bases; junction bases not matched to a gene: 6. Germline V lookup: CDR1 SGHNT, CDR2 YYREEE (reference sequence). The CDR3 is 15 residues long. The J gene is TRBJ2-7, the V gene TRBV5-4; 10 nucleotides agree with TRBD2. Sequenced material: naive CD4+ T cells from blood. The receptor was derived from a woman aged 25 to 39 with type 1 diabetes. The CDR3 loop is CASSWAASGSYEQYF. The CDR3 DNA is TGTGCCAGCAGCTGGGCGGCTAGCGGGAGCTACGAGCAGTACTTC.